This TCR beta chain was obtained from a study of control samples from healthy donors and cancer patients. The CDR3 length is 16 residues. V was pared by 2 bases and J by 0 bases, with 1 base of the junction left unmatched. The germline V gene encodes CDR1 SGHAT and CDR2 FQNNGV. The method was immunoSEQ multiplex PCR; TCRdb's version includes in-frame clones alone and lacks a portion of them. The sample yields roughly 170,000 clones, roughly 95% seen once. The sequence came from an older woman in good health. The chain joins TRBV11-2 to TRBJ2-6; 7 bases fit TRBD1. Sequenced sample: blood. The chain's CDR3 is CASSLRDSSGANVLTF. CDR3 DNA sequence: TGTGCCAGCAGCTTACGGGACAGCTCTGGGGCCAACGTCCTGACTTTC. Drawing the rest from reference TRBV11-2 and TRBJ2-6, the complete variable domain is EAGVAQSPRYKIIEKRQSVAFWCNPISGHATLYWYQQILGQGPKLLIQFQNNGVVDDSQLPKDRFSAERLKGVDSTLKIQPAKLEDSAVYLCASSLRDSSGANVLTFGAGSRLTVL.